The 30 T cell receptor beta chains presented below share a single source sample, sequenced in a study of blood T cell repertoires in COVID-19. Here immunoSEQ multiplex PCR was the method, and the copy in TCRdb shows in-frame clones only, minus some. The table shows just over 650,000 clones, with about 87% occurring only once. Sample: peripheral blood. These receptors were collected from a woman between 18 and 30 years old with acute or convalescent COVID-19.

V usage is TRBV6-5 and J usage is TRBJ2-7; possible D gene TRBD2, 6 bases. CDR1 is MNHEY, CDR2 SVGAGI, per germline. CDR3 length equals 12 residues. Trimming removed 4 bases at V and 12 bases at J, with 16 bases between. CDR3: CASSSTRQGLYF. Here the CDR3 DNA reads TGTGCCAGCAGTTCGACGAGGCAGGGACTGTACTTC.

A single count supports this clone. The chain employs TRBV18 and TRBJ2-7; D gene unclear. The ends were cut back, 0 bases at V and 5 bases at J, with 5 bases in the middle. The CDR3 extends over 12 amino acids. Germline V gives CDR1 KGHSH, CDR2 LQKENI. This chain's CDR3 is CASSPPSHEQYF. The CDR3, as DNA: TGTGCCAGCTCACCACCTAGTCACGAGCAGTACTTC. Looking up the rest from reference TRBV18 and TRBJ2-7 gives the full variable domain: NAGVMQNPRHLVRRRGQEARLRCSPMKGHSHVYWYRQLPEEGLKFMVYLQKENIIDESGMPKERFSAEFPKEGPSILRIQQVVRGDSAAYFCASSPPSHEQYFGPGTRLTVT.

This chain uses TRBV2 with TRBJ1-1; 11 bases line up with TRBD1. Per germline, CDR1 SNHLY and CDR2 FYNNEI. Germline trimming cut 0 bases from V and 4 bases from J; bases unmatched to any gene: 1. The CDR3 covers 15 residues. The CDR3 sequence: CASSEAGTGGTEAFF. The CDR3 DNA follows: TGTGCCAGCAGTGAAGCAGGGACAGGGGGCACTGAAGCTTTCTTT.

This chain links TRBV5-8 with TRBJ1-2; D call uncertain. In germline, CDR1 is SGHTS, CDR2 YDEGEE. V was trimmed by 4 bases and J by 8 bases, leaving 9 bases between them. The CDR3 runs 11 residues. In DNA form, the CDR3 reads TGTGCCAGCAGCCCCGCCGGGGGCTACACCTTC. This codes for CASSPAGGYTF.

The chain employs TRBV5-6 and TRBJ2-7; D ambiguous. Looked up from germline, CDR1 is SGHDT and CDR2 is YYEEEE. The germline V and J ends were trimmed by 0 bases and 2 bases, with 3 bases remaining between them. This CDR3 comprises 12 residues. The DNA of the CDR3 is TGTGCCAGCAGCTTGGGAGCCTACGAGCAGTACTTC. Translated, it gives CASSLGAYEQYF.

V gene TRBV5-1 combines with J gene TRBJ2-5; D is undetermined. The CDR3 spans 14 residues. The V end was cut by 0 bases, the J end by 4 bases, with 10 bases between. Germline V lookup: CDR1 SGHRS, CDR2 YFSETQ. The CDR3 is CASSLGQPGETQYF. For the CDR3, the DNA is TGCGCCAGCAGCTTGGGTCAACCCGGAGAGACCCAGTACTTC.

This rearrangement joins TRBV6-2 or TRBV6-3 to TRBJ2-3; D might be TRBD2 (6 bases). Germline V CDR1 and CDR2: MNHEY, SVGEGT. The CDR3 totals 15 residues. V lost 4 bases and J lost 6, with 17 bases in between. The CDR3 sequence is CASSFSGRMGDTQYF. For the CDR3, the DNA is TGTGCCAGCAGTTTTAGCGGCAGGATGGGCGATACGCAGTATTTT.

The J gene is TRBJ2-7, the V gene TRBV6-5; tentative D call: TRBD2 (6 bases). Germline CDR1 reads MNHEY; CDR2 reads SVGAGI. The CDR3 runs 14 residues. V was pared by 7 bases and J by 5 bases, with 18 bases between. The CDR3 DNA reads TGTGCCAGCAAGCCTGGGTGGAGGGAACACGAGCAGTACTTC. It specifies CASKPGWREHEQYF.

This chain connects TRBV6-5 to TRBJ1-1, with D possibly matching TRBD1 (5 bases). Germline CDR1 and CDR2: MNHEY and SVGAGI. This CDR3 region has 12 residues. With 7 bases removed from V and 11 bases from J, the gap between germline ends came to 17 bases. The chain's CDR3 is CASNTGTWRAFF. The DNA of the CDR3 is TGTGCCAGCAATACCGGGACTTGGCGGGCTTTCTTT.

This sequence joins TRBV3-1 (or the pseudogene TRBV3-2) and TRBJ1-4, with TRBD1 as a possible D gene (6 bases). The CDR3 is 14 amino acids. With 6 bases removed from V and 3 bases from J, the gap between germline ends came to 11 bases. CDR1 and CDR2 (germline): LGHDT, YNNKEL (reference sequence). CDR3 nucleotide sequence: TGTGCCAGCAGTGGGGGCGGACCTAATGAAAAACTGTTTTTT. This gives the protein CASSGGGPNEKLFF.

The genes are TRBV5-5 and TRBJ2-1, with TRBD2 matching 9 bases. Germline trimming cut 4 bases from V and 2 bases from J; bases unmatched to any gene: 7. CDR3 length: 16 amino acids. CDR1 is SGHKS and CDR2 is YYEKEE in the germline V gene (reference sequence). DNA for the CDR3: TGTGCCAGCAGCCCCATGCGGGGGGGTGCCTACAATGAGCAGTTCTTC. Translating it yields CASSPMRGGAYNEQFF. The variable domain in full, with the rest retrieved from reference TRBV5-5 and TRBJ2-1, is DAGVTQSPTHLIKTRGQQVTLRCSPISGHKSVSWYQQVLGQGPQFIFQYYEKEERGRGNFPDRFSARQFPNYSSELNVNALLLGDSALYLCASSPMRGGAYNEQFFGPGTRLTVL.

CDR3 residues: CASSQGGSWGGGYGYTF. The CDR3 bases are TGTGCCAGCAGCCAAGGAGGTTCCTGGGGAGGGGGCTATGGCTACACCTTC. The chain carries TRBV4-2 and TRBJ1-2; D perhaps matches TRBD1 (6 bases). This CDR3 region has 17 residues. Germline CDR1 LGHNA, CDR2 YNFKEQ. V was shortened by 1 base and J by 4 bases, with 19 bases between the two germline ends.

This chain uses TRBV28 with TRBJ1-2; D might be TRBD1 (6 bases). The CDR3 spans 16 residues. Germline CDR1 is MDHEN and CDR2 is SYDVKM. Trimming removed 4 bases at V and 2 bases at J, with 17 bases between. The CDR3 sequence: CASSSQANRANYGYTF. In nucleotides, the CDR3 is TGTGCCAGCAGTTCGCAGGCCAACAGGGCCAACTATGGCTACACCTTC.

J is TRBJ1-6 and V is TRBV4-3, with D maybe TRBD1 (6 bases). Germline lookup yields CDR1 LGHNA and CDR2 YSLEER. The V end was cut by 0 bases, the J end by 0 bases, with 15 bases between. The length of the CDR3 is 19 residues. The CDR3 DNA sequence: TGCGCCAGCAGCCAAGAGGGGGCAGGACCGAGCTCCTATAATTCACCCCTCCACTTT. Its translation is CASSQEGAGPSSYNSPLHF.

The chain links TRBV6-4 to TRBJ2-2; D remains unclear. V was pared by 3 bases and J by 8 bases, with 13 bases between. The CDR3 extends over 14 amino acids. Looked up from germline, CDR1 is MRHNA and CDR2 is SNTAGT. CDR3 nucleotide sequence: TGTGCCAGCAGTGAACGGTCCGGTGAGGGGGAGCTGTTTTTT. Its translation is CASSERSGEGELFF.

The rearrangement joins TRBV3-1 (or the pseudogene TRBV3-2) to TRBJ2-2; 11 nucleotides line up with TRBD1. CDR3 length: 15 residues. The germline gives CDR1 LGHDT, CDR2 YNNKEL (reference sequence). Unmatched junction bases numbered 2, after V lost 4 bases and J lost 4 bases. Here the CDR3 reads CASSLGTGGTGELFF. CDR3 DNA: TGTGCCAGCAGCCTCGGGACAGGGGGCACCGGGGAGCTGTTTTTT.

This clone was found a few times. Other DNA sequences within the sample encode an identical CDR3. The V gene is TRBV27, the J gene TRBJ2-7; D is possibly TRBD2 (6 bases). Germline loops: CDR1 MNHEY, CDR2 SMNVEV (reference sequence). Trimming removed 3 bases at V and 7 bases at J, with 10 bases between. The CDR3 consists of 12 residues. The CDR3 bases are TGTGCCAGCAGTTTGCCAGGAGGGGAGCAGTACTTC. Protein product: CASSLPGGEQYF.

This clone was seen only a few times. Other nucleotide sequences in the sample specify the same CDR3. The chain uses TRBV2 and TRBJ1-1; tentatively, D is TRBD1 (6 bases). CDR1 is SNHLY and CDR2 is FYNNEI in the germline V gene. CDR3 length equals 14 residues. The V and J ends lost 6 bases and 0 bases respectively, with 11 bases between them. For the CDR3, the DNA is TGTGCCAGCAGATACAGGGTGCTGAACACTGAAGCTTTCTTT. Its translation is CASRYRVLNTEAFF.

CDR3 DNA sequence: TGTGCCAGCAGCTTAATCGCCGGGACATTAAACACTGAAGCTTTCTTT. Its translation: CASSLIAGTLNTEAFF. The rearrangement joins TRBV11-3 to TRBJ1-1; possible D gene TRBD1, 6 bases. The V gene's germline CDR1 is SGHNT and CDR2 YENEEA. This CDR3 is built from 16 residues. V dropped 2 bases and J dropped 2 bases, with 15 bases sitting between them.

J is TRBJ2-7 and V is TRBV4-3, with a tentative D call TRBD1 (7 bases). The CDR3 consists of 14 residues. Germline loops: CDR1 LGHNA, CDR2 YSLEER. Trimming removed 4 bases from V and 1 base from J, with 11 bases in between. The CDR3 DNA reads TGCGCCAGCAGCCCTGCAGGGGGGTCCTACGAGCAGTACTTC. It translates to CASSPAGGSYEQYF.

The V and J genes are TRBV19 and TRBJ2-7; 9 bases agree with TRBD1. V trimming: 4 bases; J trimming: 4 bases; junction bases outside the gene matches: 5. CDR1 LNHDA and CDR2 SQIVND come from the germline V gene (reference sequence). The CDR3 totals 14 residues. CDR3 residues: CASSKGQGTYEQYF. As DNA, the CDR3 is TGTGCCAGTAGTAAGGGACAGGGAACGTACGAGCAGTACTTC.

This clone turned up a few times. This rearrangement joins TRBV29-1 to TRBJ1-2; D gene unclear. Germline V gene data show CDR1 as SQVTM and CDR2 as ANQGSEA. Trimming took off 1 base at V and 0 bases at J, with 6 bases between the two ends. This CDR3 region has 13 residues. The DNA of the CDR3 is TGCAGCGTTGAAGCTGTGTCTAACTATGGCTACACCTTC. Translation gives CSVEAVSNYGYTF.

The rearrangement joins TRBV4-3 to TRBJ2-1, with D possibly TRBD1 on 6 matching bases. Per germline, CDR1 LGHNA and CDR2 YSLEER. The CDR3 loop spans 14 amino acids. The V gene lost 4 bases and the J gene lost 8 bases, with 15 bases spanning the gap. Here the CDR3 reads CASSPWTAAYEQFF. The DNA for the CDR3 is TGCGCCAGCAGCCCTTGGACAGCGGCCTATGAGCAGTTCTTC.

This clone appeared a single time. V is TRBV15 and J is TRBJ1-2; no reliable D call. This CDR3 has 15 amino acids. The germline V gene encodes CDR1 LNHNV and CDR2 YYDKDF (reference sequence). V was shortened by 3 bases and J by 8 bases, with 19 bases between the two germline ends. CDR3 amino acids: CATSRDILRGSGYTF. The DNA for the CDR3 is TGTGCCACCAGCAGGGATATTCTGCGGGGAAGCGGCTACACCTTC.

V gene TRBV7-2 combines with J gene TRBJ1-1; tentative D call: TRBD1 (6 bases). CDR3 length: 15 residues. V was trimmed by 5 bases and J by 11 bases, leaving 24 bases between them. Germline assignment: CDR1 SGHTA and CDR2 FQGNSA. CDR3 bases: TGTGCCAGCAGCCTCCTATTTACCAGGGGTTTGGGGGCTTTCTTT. Residues: CASSLLFTRGLGAFF.

The chain couples TRBV6-1 to TRBJ2-1, with 8 bases fitting TRBD2. This CDR3 spans 16 amino acids. CDR1 MNHNS and CDR2 SASEGT come from the germline V gene. Trimming removed 4 bases from V and 0 bases from J; junction bases left unmatched: 5. CDR3 amino acids: CASSAGGGLSYNEQFF. The CDR3 region has the DNA TGTGCCAGCAGTGCAGGCGGGGGGCTCTCCTACAATGAGCAGTTCTTC.

The V gene is TRBV7-3, the J gene TRBJ1-5, with D unresolved. Trimming took off 4 bases at V and 9 bases at J, with 16 bases between the two ends. This CDR3 comprises 14 residues. Germline V lookup: CDR1 SGHTA, CDR2 FQGTGA. CDR3 amino acids: CASSSEGSLRPQHF. The DNA for the CDR3 is TGTGCCAGCAGCTCAGAGGGTTCCCTCAGGCCCCAGCATTTT. Variable domain in full (rest from reference TRBV7-3 and TRBJ1-5): GAGVSQTPSNKVTEKGKYVELRCDPISGHTALYWYRQSLGQGPEFLIYFQGTGAADDSGLPNDRFFAVRPEGSVSTLKIQRTERGDSAVYLCASSSEGSLRPQHFGDGTRLSIL.

This chain uses TRBV7-2 with TRBJ1-1; 8 positions match TRBD1. CDR3 length: 13 amino acids. Germline V gives CDR1 SGHTA, CDR2 FQGNSA. The trim removed 1 base at V and 11 bases at J, leaving 6 bases unmatched. The CDR3 bases are TGTGCCAGCAGCTTAGGGCAGGGGGCGGGCGCTTTCTTT. It translates to CASSLGQGAGAFF.

Regarding this clone: This CDR3 is also generated by other DNA sequences in the sample. This sequence joins TRBV27 and TRBJ1-2; the match to TRBD1 covers 10 bases. This CDR3 comprises 16 residues. The V and J ends lost 0 bases and 1 base, in that order; junction bases with no gene match: 2. The germline gives CDR1 MNHEY, CDR2 SMNVEV (reference sequence). The CDR3: CASSLSGTGVNYGYTF. In DNA form, the CDR3 reads TGTGCCAGCAGTTTATCTGGGACAGGGGTTAACTATGGCTACACCTTC.

The rearrangement joins TRBV29-1 to TRBJ2-7; D might be TRBD2 (6 bases). CDR1 and CDR2 (germline): SQVTM, ANQGSEA. The CDR3 is 12 amino acids. Trimming left V 6 bases short and J 6 bases short, with 15 bases between. CDR3 coding DNA: TGCAGCGTGCGGGACGCAGGCGGCGAGCAGTACTTC. As protein: CSVRDAGGEQYF.